A single sample gave rise to the 13 T cell receptor beta chains below, sequenced in a study of STAT3 mutations in large granular lymphocyte leukemia. These TCRs' antigens remain unknown. Study-wide points: Every T-cell large granular lymphocyte leukemia patient had at least one immunodominant TCR beta clonotype.

The assay was immunoSEQ multiplex PCR, and TCRdb's table has in-frame clones only and misses some. The sample carries over 25,000 clones, 75% to 90% recorded once. The sample taken for sequencing was peripheral blood mononuclear cells. Every receptor here comes from a man between 60 and 70 years old with T-cell large granular lymphocyte leukemia. Some clones in this sample may be carry-over from other donors' samples.

The V gene is TRBV9, the J gene TRBJ2-3; 9 bases line up with TRBD1. With V trimmed by 3 bases and J by 3 bases, 8 bases remained unmatched. There are 16 residues in the CDR3. Germline V CDR1 and CDR2: SGDLS, YYNGEE. The CDR3 DNA is TGTGCCAGCAGCGCCACCGGGACAGGGAGGACAGATACGCAGTATTTT. Translation gives CASSATGTGRTDTQYF.

The chain recombines TRBV28 with TRBJ2-3, with TRBD2 matching 10 bases. V gave up 8 bases and J gave up 1 base; unmatched junction bases: 3. This CDR3 has 14 residues. Germline loops: CDR1 MDHEN, CDR2 SYDVKM. CDR3 sequence: CASDLAGGTDTQYF. In nucleotides, the CDR3 is TGTGCCAGCGATCTAGCGGGAGGCACAGATACGCAGTATTTT.

The chain combines TRBV2 with TRBJ2-5, with TRBD1 as a possible D gene (6 bases). This CDR3 comprises 14 residues. Per the germline V gene, CDR1 is SNHLY and CDR2 is FYNNEI. Trimming shortened V by 5 bases and J by 5 bases, and 15 bases separated the two germline ends. The CDR3 sequence: CASSMGAGGETQYF. The CDR3 DNA is TGTGCCAGCAGTATGGGGGCAGGTGGGGAGACCCAGTACTTC. The complete variable domain, with remaining parts taken from reference TRBV2 and TRBJ2-5, reads EPEVTQTPSHQVTQMGQEVILRCVPISNHLYFYWYRQILGQKVEFLVSFYNNEISEKSEIFDDQFSVERPDGSNFTLKIRSTKLEDSAMYFCASSMGAGGETQYFGPGTRLLVL.

The rearrangement links TRBV19 to TRBJ2-5; D may be TRBD2 (6 bases). The CDR3 is made up of 16 amino acids. V was trimmed by 1 base and J by 2 bases, leaving 14 bases between them. The germline V gene encodes CDR1 LNHDA and CDR2 SQIVND (reference sequence). The CDR3 reads CASSIGGSGVQETQYF. The CDR3 nucleotides read TGTGCCAGTAGTATAGGGGGTAGCGGAGTACAAGAGACCCAGTACTTC.

The V and J genes are TRBV27 and TRBJ2-7; TRBD2 matches at 7 bases. This CDR3 has 15 amino acids. J lost 0 bases, V lost 6 bases, and 8 bases had no gene match. Per the germline V gene, CDR1 is MNHEY and CDR2 is SMNVEV (reference sequence). The CDR3 reads CASRPRGGGSYEQYF. The DNA for the CDR3 is TGTGCCAGCAGGCCTAGGGGCGGGGGCTCCTACGAGCAGTACTTC.

This clone showed up just a few times. The chain has TRBV28 and TRBJ1-2, with 7 bases matching TRBD1. CDR1 and CDR2 from the germline V gene are MDHEN and SYDVKM. V was clipped by 3 bases and J by 8 bases; unmatched bases: 6. The CDR3 runs to 13 residues. As DNA, the CDR3 is TGTGCCAGCAGTTTTGAGGGGGCGATAGGCTACACCTTC. It yields the protein CASSFEGAIGYTF.

V and J are TRBV6-5 and TRBJ2-7; D is unresolved. V lost 5 bases to trimming and J lost 5 bases, with 19 bases between them. In germline, CDR1 is MNHEY, CDR2 SVGAGI. There are 15 residues in the CDR3. CDR3 sequence reads: CASSSRLGRVHEQYF. The CDR3 nucleotides are TGTGCCAGCAGTAGCCGGCTTGGCAGAGTCCACGAGCAGTACTTC.

This clone was detected only once. The rearrangement links TRBV19 to TRBJ2-7; TRBD1 matches 7 bases. The CDR3 runs to 14 residues. Germline lookup yields CDR1 LNHDA and CDR2 SQIVND (reference sequence). V lost 8 bases and J lost 1; bases outside the gene matches: 8. CDR3 in amino acids: CASAALGQSYEQYF. For the CDR3, the DNA is TGTGCCAGTGCCGCTTTGGGACAGTCCTACGAGCAGTACTTC. The full variable domain, completed using reference TRBV19 and TRBJ2-7, is DGGITQSPKYLFRKEGQNVTLSCEQNLNHDAMYWYRQDPGQGLRLIYYSQIVNDFQKGDIAEGYSVSREKKESFPLTVTSAQKNPTAFYLCASAALGQSYEQYFGPGTRLTVT.

The chain carries TRBV7-3 and TRBJ2-1; 11 bases agree with TRBD2. The V gene end was trimmed by 2 bases and the J gene end by 7 bases; junction bases not matched to a gene: 7. The CDR3 consists of 16 residues. Per the germline V gene, CDR1 is SGHTA and CDR2 is FQGTGA. In DNA form, the CDR3 reads TGTGCCAGCAGCTTATTAGGACTAGCGGGTGCGAATGAGCAGTTCTTC. Its protein product is CASSLLGLAGANEQFF.

J is TRBJ2-7 and V is TRBV6-6; 10 bases fit TRBD2. Looked up from germline, CDR1 is MNHNY and CDR2 is SVGAGI (reference sequence). The CDR3 runs 14 residues. Unmatched junction bases numbered 6, after V lost 8 bases and J lost 2 bases. This CDR3 is CASRTSGVPYEQYF. Written as DNA, the CDR3 is TGTGCCAGCCGCACTAGCGGGGTTCCCTACGAGCAGTACTTC.

The V gene is TRBV29-1, the J gene TRBJ2-1, with D possibly being TRBD1 (7 bases). The CDR3 sequence is 14 residues long. With 5 bases removed from V and 9 bases from J, the gap between germline ends came to 20 bases. Germline CDR1 SQVTM, CDR2 ANQGSEA. In DNA form, the CDR3 reads TGCAGCGTTTATAGGAGGGACAGACCCCGTGAGCAGTTCTTC. Translating it yields CSVYRRDRPREQFF.

CDR3 in DNA: TGTGCCAGCAGCTCGGGGGGTCGGGAGACCCAGTACTTC. This codes for CASSSGGRETQYF. This chain uses TRBV11-3 with TRBJ2-5; 7 nucleotides match TRBD2. The J segment lost 5 bases and the V segment lost 4 bases, leaving 4 bases of the junction unmatched. From germline, CDR1 is SGHNT and CDR2 YENEEA. The CDR3 runs 13 residues. Filled out from reference TRBV11-3 and TRBJ2-5, the complete variable domain reads EAGVVQSPRYKIIEKKQPVAFWCNPISGHNTLYWYLQNLGQGPELLIRYENEEAVDDSQLPKDRFSAERLKGVDSTLKIQPAELGDSAVYLCASSSGGRETQYFGPGTRLLVL.

The gene calls are TRBV30 and TRBJ1-1; tentatively, D is TRBD1 (6 bases). The germline gives CDR1 GTSNPN, CDR2 SVGIG (reference sequence). Trimming shortened V by 3 bases and J by 1 base, and 12 bases separated the two germline ends. CDR3 length: 14 residues. The DNA of the CDR3 is TGTGCCTGGAGGAGGGGGATCCAGAACACTGAAGCTTTCTTT. It encodes CAWRRGIQNTEAFF.